A selection of T cell receptor beta chains follows, all from one sample in a study of cytomegalovirus exposure and HLA in healthy donors. Produced via immunoSEQ multiplex PCR; TCRdb's table is partial and in-frame only. The sample has 100,000 to 150,000 clones, 70% to 90% seen once. Sequences were obtained from PBMCs. These receptors were taken from a woman between 25 and 40 years old in good health and CMV-seronegative. Both conserved end residues are part of each CDR3. D genes are given only for firm matches. Expanded clones are given a class, and other clones once, few, many or no size at all.

V gene: TRBV6-5
D gene: -
J gene: TRBJ2-5
clone size: -
CDR3 DNA: TGTGCCAGCGCGCAGGGCTCAGAGACCCAGTACTTC
CDR3 protein: CASAQGSETQYF

V gene: TRBV11-2
D gene: -
J gene: TRBJ2-7
clone size: few
CDR3 DNA: TGTGCCAGCAGCCTAGAACCGGGGAGCCACGAGCAGTACTTC
CDR3 protein: CASSLEPGSHEQYF

V gene: TRBV15
D gene: -
J gene: TRBJ1-5
clone size: -
CDR3 DNA: TGTGCCACCAGCAGAGTAGGCGGAGATAGCAATCAGCCCCAGCATTTT
CDR3 protein: CATSRVGGDSNQPQHF

V gene: TRBV25-1
D gene: -
J gene: TRBJ2-1
clone size: -
CDR3 DNA: TGTGCCAGCAGAGGGGGGGCGCCCAATGAGCAGTTCTTC
CDR3 protein: CASRGGAPNEQFF

V gene: TRBV7-9
D gene: -
J gene: TRBJ1-4
clone size: -
CDR3 DNA: TGTGCCAGCAGCCGAGGGGAGGGCCAACTGTTTTTT
CDR3 protein: CASSRGEGQLFF

V gene: TRBV7-6
D gene: TRBD1
J gene: TRBJ2-7
clone size: -
CDR3 DNA: TGTGCCAGCAGCTTAGTAGGGGACAGGGTGGTTCCCTACGAGCAGTACTTC
CDR3 protein: CASSLVGDRVVPYEQYF

V gene: TRBV5-1
D gene: -
J gene: TRBJ2-7
clone size: -
CDR3 DNA: TGCGCCAGCAGCCCGAGACAGGGAGGTTCCTACGAGCAGTACTTC
CDR3 protein: CASSPRQGGSYEQYF

V gene: TRBV30
D gene: -
J gene: TRBJ2-2
clone size: -
CDR3 DNA: TGTGCCTGGAGAACACAGGGTAACAGCGGGGAGCTGTTTTTT
CDR3 protein: CAWRTQGNSGELFF

V gene: TRBV9
D gene: TRBD2
J gene: TRBJ2-3
clone size: -
CDR3 DNA: TGTGCCAGCAGCGTAGGAAATAGCGGGATTCCTAGCACAGATACGCAGTATTTT
CDR3 protein: CASSVGNSGIPSTDTQYF

V gene: TRBV5-1
D gene: TRBD1
J gene: TRBJ1-2
clone size: once
CDR3 DNA: TGCGCCAGCAGCCCCGGACAGGGACCCAACTATGGCTACACCTTC
CDR3 protein: CASSPGQGPNYGYTF

V gene: TRBV7-2
D gene: TRBD1
J gene: TRBJ2-1
clone size: -
CDR3 DNA: TGTGCCAGCAGCGCGAACAGGGGGAACAATGAGCAGTTCTTC
CDR3 protein: CASSANRGNNEQFF

V gene: TRBV7-3
D gene: TRBD2
J gene: TRBJ2-6
clone size: -
CDR3 DNA: TGTGCCAGCAGCAGCGGGGCCTCTGGGGCCAACGTCCTGACTTTC
CDR3 protein: CASSSGASGANVLTF

V gene: TRBV5-1
D gene: TRBD2
J gene: TRBJ2-1
clone size: -
CDR3 DNA: TGCGCCAGCAGCCCCAGCGGGGGGGGATCCTACAATGAGCAGTTCTTC
CDR3 protein: CASSPSGGGSYNEQFF

V gene: TRBV30
D gene: TRBD2
J gene: TRBJ2-4
clone size: -
CDR3 DNA: TGTGCCTGGAGGACTAGCGGGAAAGGAAACATTCAGTACTTC
CDR3 protein: CAWRTSGKGNIQYF

V gene: TRBV14
D gene: TRBD1
J gene: TRBJ1-1
clone size: -
CDR3 DNA: TGTGCCAGCAGCCCGCAGACAGGGGCCGTGAACACTGAAGCTTTCTTT
CDR3 protein: CASSPQTGAVNTEAFF

V gene: TRBV1
D gene: -
J gene: TRBJ2-2
clone size: -
CDR3 DNA: TGCACCAGCAGCCAAGATCCTTCAGGAAAGAAGACCGGGGAGCTGTTTTTT
CDR3 protein: CTSSQDPSGKKTGELFF

V gene: TRBV2
D gene: -
J gene: TRBJ1-1
clone size: -
CDR3 DNA: TGTGCCAGCAGATCCGACAGGAACACTGAAGCTTTCTTT
CDR3 protein: CASRSDRNTEAFF

V gene: TRBV15
D gene: -
J gene: TRBJ2-7
clone size: -
CDR3 DNA: TGTGCCACCAGACTGGGGCCTTTAGGAGAGCAGTACTTC
CDR3 protein: CATRLGPLGEQYF

V gene: TRBV10-1
D gene: -
J gene: TRBJ1-2
clone size: once
CDR3 DNA: TGCGCCAGCAGTGAGGCTGGGAGCTATGGCTACACCTTC
CDR3 protein: CASSEAGSYGYTF

V gene: TRBV2
D gene: TRBD2
J gene: TRBJ2-7
clone size: -
CDR3 DNA: TGTGCCAGCAGCGACGGGACTAACTTCTACGAGCAGTACTTC
CDR3 protein: CASSDGTNFYEQYF

V gene: TRBV7-9
D gene: -
J gene: TRBJ1-1
clone size: -
CDR3 DNA: TGTGCCAGCAGCTACCTCCGGGGGGCGGACACTGAAGCTTTCTTT
CDR3 protein: CASSYLRGADTEAFF

V gene: TRBV5-3
D gene: -
J gene: TRBJ1-2
clone size: -
CDR3 DNA: TGTGCCAGAAGCTTGGTCGGTTTTCCCTATGGCTACACCTTC
CDR3 protein: CARSLVGFPYGYTF

V gene: TRBV7-8
D gene: TRBD2
J gene: TRBJ2-3
clone size: -
CDR3 DNA: TGTGCCAGCAGACCGGGACTAGTATCGGATACGCAGTATTTT
CDR3 protein: CASRPGLVSDTQYF

V gene: TRBV6-5
D gene: -
J gene: TRBJ1-2
clone size: -
CDR3 DNA: TGTGCCAGCAGTTACTCAACTACGAGTGGCTATGGCTACACCTTC
CDR3 protein: CASSYSTTSGYGYTF

V gene: TRBV5-1
D gene: TRBD1
J gene: TRBJ1-2
clone size: -
CDR3 DNA: TGCGCCAGCAGGGACAGGGGCGGCTATGGCTACACCTTC
CDR3 protein: CASRDRGGYGYTF

V gene: TRBV5-4
D gene: TRBD1
J gene: TRBJ2-5
clone size: -
CDR3 DNA: TGTGCCAGCAGCGTCTTGACAGGGGGTCAAGAGACCCAGTACTTC
CDR3 protein: CASSVLTGGQETQYF

V gene: TRBV6-5
D gene: TRBD1
J gene: TRBJ2-1
clone size: -
CDR3 DNA: TGTGCCAGCAGACCCAGACAGGGGGGAATCAATGAGCAGTTCTTC
CDR3 protein: CASRPRQGGINEQFF

V gene: TRBV19
D gene: -
J gene: TRBJ2-2
clone size: -
CDR3 DNA: TGTGCCAGTATAAGAGGTCAGGGGAACACCGGGGAGCTGTTTTTT
CDR3 protein: CASIRGQGNTGELFF

V gene: TRBV5-1
D gene: TRBD2
J gene: TRBJ2-1
clone size: -
CDR3 DNA: TGCGCCAGCAGCTCCCCGACTAGCGGGGGCTCCTACAATGAGCAGTTCTTC
CDR3 protein: CASSSPTSGGSYNEQFF

V gene: TRBV19
D gene: TRBD1
J gene: TRBJ2-3
clone size: -
CDR3 DNA: TGTGCCACTCTCCCCAGGGGGTTGGCGAATACGCAGTATTTT
CDR3 protein: CATLPRGLANTQYF

V gene: TRBV30
D gene: TRBD1
J gene: TRBJ1-2
clone size: -
CDR3 DNA: TGTGCCTGGAGCGGGGACAGCAGAGCCTCTATGTGGGGCTACACCTTC
CDR3 protein: CAWSGDSRASMWGYTF

V gene: TRBV6-6
D gene: TRBD1
J gene: TRBJ1-1
clone size: -
CDR3 DNA: TGTGCCAGCAGCACAGGGGGCACTGAAGCTTTCTTT
CDR3 protein: CASSTGGTEAFF

V gene: TRBV10-3
D gene: -
J gene: TRBJ1-1
clone size: -
CDR3 DNA: TGTGCCATCGCTGGTGGTAGCCCTATGAACACTGAAGCTTTCTTT
CDR3 protein: CAIAGGSPMNTEAFF